This T cell receptor beta chain emerged from a study of T-cell reconstitution after alpha-beta-depleted transplantation in children. Study results and caveats: A year had passed since transplant, and T-cell counts and diversity by then came mostly from newly produced T cells. Recipient T cells and thymic progenitors that survived gave rise to the high TCRbeta diversity observed at day 60 in some patients. Expanded graft clones, several hundred of them, were reportedly the source of alpha-beta T cells about two months after transplant.

The table lists this clonotype with a count of one. Its antigen remains unknown. The authors prepared the TCRbeta library with unique molecular identifiers. A single record per CDR3 protein comes from TCRdb applying MiXCR to the PCR reads. The table has approximately 1,000,000 distinct CDR3 sequences, 25% to 35% seen once. Germline V CDR1 and CDR2: SGHRS, YFSETQ. Trimming left V 2 bases short and J 5 bases short, with 16 bases between. This CDR3 region has 16 residues. Sequenced material: PBMCs, mostly from graft donor cells, taken 360 days after TCRalphabeta/CD19-depleted stem cell transplant. V and J are TRBV5-1 and TRBJ1-4; no clear D. The sequence derives from a boy in the first two years of life who had a stem cell transplant for SCID, so the T cells may come from the graft donor. CDR3 bases: TGCGCCAGCAGCTTTGACCTCGGTGGACCCAATGAAAAACTGTTTTTT. Protein: CASSFDLGGPNEKLFF.